These T cell receptor beta chains were read from a single sample in a study of cytomegalovirus exposure and HLA in healthy donors. Sequencing used immunoSEQ multiplex PCR; TCRdb keeps in-frame clones, though not all of them. The table includes around 100,000 clones, about 80% detected once. Sequencing was carried out using PBMCs. The source is a female donor in good health and CMV-seropositive. The CDR3 runs from the conserved cysteine through the conserved F or W.

j_gene | v_gene | CDR3aa
TRBJ2-7 | TRBV6-6 | CASSISGSGLYEQYF
TRBJ2-1 | TRBV27 | CASSRGQVSSYNEQFF
TRBJ1-1 | TRBV6-6 | CASRGSGEAFF
TRBJ1-2 | TRBV6-5 | CASRDGTNYGYTF
TRBJ1-2 | TRBV28 | CASSPLTGALNLGYTF
TRBJ2-7 | TRBV10-3 | CAAGQGLAGASSSYEQYF
TRBJ1-2 | TRBV18 | CASSPPTGYHGYTF
TRBJ2-2 | TRBV30 | CAWSPTSGRAGELFF
TRBJ2-7 | TRBV28 | CASIGSTTYEQYF
TRBJ1-3 | TRBV19 | CASKNRDTGNTIYF
TRBJ1-1 | TRBV10-2 | CASSEGGEAFF
TRBJ1-5 | TRBV20-1 | CSATGGGPQHF
TRBJ2-1 | TRBV5-1 | CASSLFDSRSYNEQFF
TRBJ2-2 | TRBV5-4 | CASSHGGIRGTGELFF
TRBJ2-2 | TRBV27 | CASSFGTRNTGELFF
TRBJ1-4 | TRBV21-1 | CASTPGEPGNEKLFF
TRBJ2-3 | TRBV7-7 | CASSLAAGGHTDTQYF
TRBJ2-4 | TRBV30 | CASTTTPRNIQYF
TRBJ1-2 | TRBV7-2 | CASSSVSGQGNYGYTF
TRBJ1-4 | TRBV4-2 | CASSQVGHRGPNEKLFF
TRBJ2-3 | TRBV9 | CASGGATSTDTQYF
TRBJ2-5 | TRBV19 | CASSTRTESYQETQYF
TRBJ1-2 | TRBV5-5 | CASSLGLGLERYTF
TRBJ2-2 | TRBV6-1 | CASSEGKRGYPGELFF
TRBJ2-1 | TRBV25-1 | CASSRTSGRSDEQFF
TRBJ2-7 | TRBV5-6 | CASGVAGVYWEQYF
TRBJ1-2 | TRBV28 | CASSLTFANYGYTF
TRBJ2-1 | TRBV14 | CASSQVYATSNEQFF
TRBJ1-1 | TRBV2 | CASSEADNRVGSEAFF
TRBJ1-6 | TRBV4-3 | CASSQDTRGPYNSPLHF
TRBJ1-5 | TRBV19 | CASSRGQGGNQPQHF
TRBJ1-6 | TRBV6-1 | CASSEALRGSDSPLHF
TRBJ1-4 | TRBV6-5 | CASSFLTGVNEKLFF
TRBJ1-2 | TRBV18 | CASSGQGALNYGYTF
TRBJ2-1 | TRBV10-2 | CASSEQAGGPQFF
TRBJ2-3 | TRBV15 | CATSRAVDTQYF
TRBJ1-5 | TRBV2 | CASSEGRGPVQPQHF
TRBJ2-7 | TRBV5-1 | CASSFRGQPYEQYF
TRBJ2-7 | TRBV11-2 | CASSFSRGSTYEQYF
TRBJ2-1 | TRBV19 | CASSMALAGSNEQFF
TRBJ1-2 | TRBV19 | CASSIRTGKVGSYGYTF
TRBJ1-1 | TRBV4-2 | CASSQDRAGGAFF